The 27 T cell receptor beta chains listed next were all sequenced from one sample in a study of blood T cell repertoires in COVID-19. Method: immunoSEQ multiplex PCR; TCRdb's copy keeps in-frame clones and lacks some. Altogether 100,000 or so clones are present, less than 90% being singletons, with the ten largest covering around 2%. Sequenced input: peripheral blood. These receptors were taken from a man aged 65 to 79 with active or convalescent COVID-19.

The chain is built from TRBV2 and TRBJ2-7; D may be TRBD1 (6 bases). There are 14 residues in the CDR3. Germline V gives CDR1 SNHLY, CDR2 FYNNEI. Trimming cost V 6 bases and J 3 bases, with 15 bases left between them. The CDR3 sequence: CASRPNRDFYEQYF. DNA of the CDR3: TGTGCCAGCAGGCCAAACAGGGATTTCTACGAGCAGTACTTC.

V and J are TRBV3-1 (or the pseudogene TRBV3-2) and TRBJ2-1, with a possible D match to TRBD2 (5 bases). V gave up 1 base and J gave up 9 bases, with 13 bases separating them. The germline V gene encodes CDR1 LGHDT and CDR2 YNNKEL (reference sequence). This CDR3 region has 14 residues. The chain's CDR3 is CASSQGLAIGEQFF. The DNA of the CDR3 is TGTGCCAGCAGCCAAGGGCTAGCCATAGGTGAGCAGTTCTTC.

This chain uses TRBV7-2 with TRBJ2-3, with no clear D. Per the germline V gene, CDR1 is SGHTA and CDR2 is FQGNSA. V was pared by 1 base and J by 6 bases, with 11 bases between. The CDR3 runs 14 residues. CDR3 in DNA: TGTGCCAGCAGCTTAGGAGCGCCCATCGATACGCAGTATTTT. It is translated as CASSLGAPIDTQYF.

The V call is TRBV6-5, the J call TRBJ2-3; 9 bases match TRBD2. Losses at the gene ends were 5 bases for V and 2 bases for J; bases not matched to a gene: 5. Germline-derived CDR1 and CDR2 are MNHEY and SVGAGI. The CDR3 has 15 residues. The CDR3 loop reads CASSRGGAPTDTQYF. CDR3 nucleotide sequence: TGTGCCAGCAGTCGCGGGGGGGCCCCCACAGATACGCAGTATTTT.

The V gene is TRBV18, the J gene TRBJ1-1, with TRBD1 matching over 7 bases. The CDR3 runs to 15 residues. V lost 1 base and J lost 9; bases outside the gene matches: 11. From germline, CDR1 is KGHSH and CDR2 LQKENI. The CDR3 region is CASSPRGTEDVQAFF. CDR3 in DNA: TGTGCCAGCTCACCACGAGGGACAGAAGACGTCCAAGCTTTCTTT.

This chain uses TRBV10-3 with TRBJ2-1; D uncertain. Germline lookup yields CDR1 ENHRY and CDR2 SYGVKD. Trimming cost V 4 bases and J 7 bases, with 11 bases left between them. This CDR3 has 13 residues. The CDR3 bases are TGTGCCATCAGTGGTGAGAAAGCGAATGAGCAGTTCTTC. Encoded protein: CAISGEKANEQFF.

This rearrangement joins TRBV2 to TRBJ1-5; possibly TRBD1 for D (6 bases). The V end lost 7 bases, the J end lost 5 bases, and 21 bases lay between the germline ends. CDR1 is SNHLY and CDR2 is FYNNEI in the germline V gene. CDR3 length: 16 residues. The DNA for the CDR3 is TGTGCCAGCAATCGACGGGACGCCCAGGGGCATCAGCCCCAGCATTTT. This translates into CASNRRDAQGHQPQHF.

The CDR3 loop is CASSFFRGTTNYGYTF. In nucleotides, the CDR3 is TGTGCCAGCAGTTTCTTCAGGGGAACGACTAACTATGGCTACACCTTC. The rearrangement joins TRBV28 to TRBJ1-2; perhaps TRBD1 as D (6 bases). The CDR3 is made up of 16 amino acids. CDR1 MDHEN and CDR2 SYDVKM come from the germline V gene. V dropped 3 bases and J dropped 0 bases, with 14 bases sitting between them.

This clone was detected once. The V gene is TRBV5-4, the J gene TRBJ2-1; possibly TRBD1 for D (5 bases). In germline, CDR1 is SGHNT, CDR2 YYREEE (reference sequence). The V end was cut by 4 bases, the J end by 10 bases, with 18 bases between. CDR3 size: 14 residues. CDR3 amino acids: CASSGYSGFGEQFF. The CDR3 coding sequence is TGTGCCAGCAGCGGATATTCAGGGTTTGGAGAGCAGTTCTTC. Using reference TRBV5-4 and TRBJ2-1 for the parts outside the CDR3, the full variable domain is ETGVTQSPTHLIKTRGQQVTLRCSSQSGHNTVSWYQQALGQGPQFIFQYYREEENGRGNFPPRFSGLQFPNYSSELNVNALELDDSALYLCASSGYSGFGEQFFGPGTRLTVL.

The rearrangement links TRBV6-5 to TRBJ1-3, with D possibly being TRBD1 (6 bases). CDR3 length: 14 residues. V lost 6 bases, J lost 0 bases, and 9 bases lay in between. Germline CDR1 and CDR2: MNHEY and SVGAGI. The CDR3 DNA follows: TGTGCCAGCAGAGCAGGGGTCTCTGGAAACACCATATATTTT. This sequence encodes CASRAGVSGNTIYF.

V and J are TRBV11-1 and TRBJ1-2, with 7 positions matching TRBD1. CDR3 length: 18 amino acids. Trimming cost V 0 bases and J 4 bases; bases outside gene matches: 14. CDR1 is SGHAT and CDR2 is FQDESV in the germline V gene (reference sequence). The CDR3 loop is CASSLAAQGQPNFYGYTF. The CDR3 DNA follows: TGTGCCAGCAGCTTAGCCGCCCAGGGACAGCCTAACTTCTATGGCTACACCTTC.

This rearrangement joins TRBV6-2 or TRBV6-3 to TRBJ1-4; D not resolved. The CDR3 runs to 15 residues. CDR1 is MNHEY and CDR2 is SVGEGT in the germline V gene. The V and J ends lost 2 bases and 7 bases respectively, with 14 bases between them. CDR3: CASSYGGSMSEKLFF. DNA of the CDR3: TGTGCCAGCAGTTACGGTGGGAGTATGAGTGAAAAACTGTTTTTT.

This CDR3 reads CSASFFGAGGTDTQYF. The CDR3 nucleotides read TGCAGTGCTAGTTTTTTTGGAGCGGGGGGCACAGATACGCAGTATTTT. The rearrangement links TRBV20-1 to TRBJ2-3; 8 bases match TRBD2. J lost 1 base, V lost 3 bases, and 9 bases had no gene match. CDR3 length: 16 amino acids. CDR1 is DFQATT, CDR2 SNEGSKA, per germline (reference sequence).

This chain uses TRBV14 with TRBJ1-2; D not certain. V lost 0 bases and J lost 4, with 6 bases in between. Germline CDR1 and CDR2: SGHDN and FVKESK. This CDR3 has 13 amino acids. CDR3 DNA: TGTGCCAGCAGCCAAGATCCAGGCTATGGCTACACCTTC. As protein: CASSQDPGYGYTF.

This clone was observed a single time. The rearrangement uses TRBV5-6 and TRBJ2-2; D might be TRBD1 (7 bases). Germline CDR1 and CDR2: SGHDT and YYEEEE. CDR3 length: 17 amino acids. V lost 0 bases, J lost 1 base, and 13 bases lay in between. CDR3 in DNA: TGTGCCAGCAGCTTGGTAGGAGGGGGCGGGAACACCGGGGAGCTGTTTTTT. This encodes CASSLVGGGGNTGELFF.

This clone was observed once. The gene calls are TRBV18 and TRBJ1-5, with a tentative D call TRBD1 (5 bases). From germline, CDR1 is KGHSH and CDR2 LQKENI. V lost 4 bases and J lost 2, with 9 bases in between. CDR3 length: 14 amino acids. CDR3 DNA sequence: TGTGCCAGCTCACGACAGATTGGCAATCAGCCCCAGCATTTT. This encodes CASSRQIGNQPQHF. The full variable domain, rest sourced from reference TRBV18 and TRBJ1-5, is NAGVMQNPRHLVRRRGQEARLRCSPMKGHSHVYWYRQLPEEGLKFMVYLQKENIIDESGMPKERFSAEFPKEGPSILRIQQVVRGDSAAYFCASSRQIGNQPQHFGDGTRLSIL.

The chain joins TRBV29-1 to TRBJ2-3, with D hard to call. Germline CDR1 and CDR2: SQVTM and ANQGSEA. Deletions cut 5 bases from V and 5 bases from J, with 11 bases between. This CDR3 is built from 12 residues. This CDR3 is CSVFSQRDTQYF. CDR3 nucleotides: TGCAGCGTTTTCTCCCAGCGAGATACGCAGTATTTT.

The V gene is TRBV3-1 (or the pseudogene TRBV3-2), the J gene TRBJ1-2, with 7 bases fitting TRBD1. The V segment lost 1 base and the J segment 8 bases; nucleotides outside the gene matches: 10. Germline V gives CDR1 LGHDT, CDR2 YNNKEL (reference sequence). CDR3 length equals 15 residues. CDR3 sequence: CASSQGGAGGGGYTF. CDR3 bases: TGTGCCAGCAGCCAAGGGGGGGCAGGGGGAGGCGGCTACACCTTC.

Concerning this clone: The sample holds other DNA sequences that translate to the same CDR3. The chain joins TRBV19 to TRBJ1-5; 7 nucleotides align to TRBD1. V was clipped by 3 bases and J by 6 bases; unmatched bases: 5. The CDR3 loop spans 14 amino acids. From germline, CDR1 is LNHDA and CDR2 SQIVND (reference sequence). CDR3 coding DNA: TGTGCCAGTAGTATTAAGGGGGCGGGTCAGCCCCAGCATTTT. Translation gives CASSIKGAGQPQHF.

The chain recombines TRBV2 with TRBJ1-6; TRBD1 is a possible D gene (6 bases). The CDR3 sequence is 14 residues long. In germline, CDR1 is SNHLY, CDR2 FYNNEI. With 7 bases removed from V and 5 bases from J, the gap between germline ends came to 12 bases. The CDR3 DNA reads TGTGCCAGCACTTCTGGGACAAATAATTCACCCCTCCACTTT. Amino acids: CASTSGTNNSPLHF.

The V and J genes are TRBV6-5 and TRBJ1-4, with 7 nucleotides matching TRBD1. Losses at the gene ends were 7 bases for V and 5 bases for J; bases not matched to a gene: 4. The CDR3 is made up of 13 amino acids. CDR1 is MNHEY and CDR2 is SVGAGI in the germline V gene. The CDR3 protein is CASMDRPNEKLFF. Here the CDR3 DNA reads TGTGCCAGCATGGACAGGCCGAATGAAAAACTGTTTTTT.

The table lists this clone with a count of one. The chain links TRBV3-1 (or the pseudogene TRBV3-2) to TRBJ1-1; unclear D gene. Trimming shortened V by 4 bases and J by 4 bases, and 19 bases separated the two germline ends. The germline gives CDR1 LGHDT, CDR2 YNNKEL (reference sequence). CDR3 length: 16 residues. CDR3: CASSLARGNGSTEAFF. DNA of the CDR3: TGTGCCAGCAGCCTGGCCCGGGGAAACGGGAGCACTGAAGCTTTCTTT.

The rearrangement uses TRBV2 and TRBJ1-2; the D gene is possibly TRBD1 (5 bases). V gave up 6 bases and J gave up 4 bases, with 9 bases separating them. The CDR3 is 12 residues long. In germline, CDR1 is SNHLY, CDR2 FYNNEI. CDR3 sequence reads: CASRMTVYGYTF. DNA for the CDR3: TGTGCCAGCAGAATGACAGTCTATGGCTACACCTTC. Variable domain in full (rest from reference TRBV2 and TRBJ1-2): EPEVTQTPSHQVTQMGQEVILRCVPISNHLYFYWYRQILGQKVEFLVSFYNNEISEKSEIFDDQFSVERPDGSNFTLKIRSTKLEDSAMYFCASRMTVYGYTFGSGTRLTVV.

The chain couples TRBV28 to TRBJ2-7, with TRBD1 matching over 9 bases. In germline, CDR1 is MDHEN, CDR2 SYDVKM. V gave up 6 bases and J gave up 4 bases; unmatched junction bases: 7. The CDR3 runs 14 residues. The CDR3 sequence: CASRPQGAGYEQYF. CDR3 in DNA: TGTGCCAGCAGACCACAGGGGGCTGGGTACGAGCAGTACTTC.

The rearrangement uses TRBV6-5 and TRBJ1-2, with D unclear. V was cut by 6 bases and J by 2 bases, with 10 bases left in between. This CDR3 is built from 13 residues. Germline lookup yields CDR1 MNHEY and CDR2 SVGAGI. This chain's CDR3 is CASRIDGNYGYTF. CDR3 sequence (DNA): TGTGCCAGCAGGATCGACGGGAACTATGGCTACACCTTC.

V usage is TRBV19 and J usage is TRBJ2-7; 8 bases fit TRBD1. CDR1 and CDR2 (germline): LNHDA, SQIVND (reference sequence). The ends lost 5 bases at V and 0 bases at J; junction bases unmatched: 6. This CDR3 is built from 15 residues. CDR3 sequence: CASSVGQVSSYEQYF. DNA of the CDR3: TGTGCCAGTAGTGTGGGACAGGTGAGCTCCTACGAGCAGTACTTC.

J is TRBJ1-1 and V is TRBV9; 8 bases fit TRBD1. This CDR3 comprises 16 residues. Trimming cost V 0 bases and J 0 bases; bases outside gene matches: 4. The germline gives CDR1 SGDLS, CDR2 YYNGEE. CDR3 sequence reads: CASSVVPDRVNTEAFF. The CDR3 DNA reads as TGTGCCAGCAGCGTAGTCCCGGACAGGGTGAACACTGAAGCTTTCTTT.